One sample yielded the 18 T cell receptor beta chains listed below, sequenced in a study of cytomegalovirus exposure and HLA in healthy donors. Clones were sequenced by immunoSEQ multiplex PCR, and TCRdb holds only the in-frame ones, with some missing. The data show around 190,000 clones, around 85% seen once. The sample was PBMCs. The receptors originated from a man younger than 30 in good health and CMV-seropositive.

The chain is built from TRBV19 and TRBJ2-1; TRBD2 aligns across 11 bases. Germline CDR1 LNHDA, CDR2 SQIVND (reference sequence). V was clipped by 6 bases and J by 6 bases; unmatched bases: 10. The length of the CDR3 is 16 residues. This CDR3 reads CASRIDLTSGVNEQFF. The CDR3 DNA is TGTGCCAGTAGGATTGATCTGACTAGCGGGGTCAATGAGCAGTTCTTC.

There are a few counts of this clone. The chain couples TRBV5-4 to TRBJ2-1; a weak D match, TRBD2 (6 bases). Trimming shortened V by 0 bases and J by 0 bases, and 10 bases separated the two germline ends. Germline V gene sequence: CDR1 SGHNT, CDR2 YYREEE (reference sequence). CDR3 length equals 16 residues. The CDR3 DNA is TGTGCCAGCAGCTTGGATGTCGGGGGCTCCTACAATGAGCAGTTCTTC. Its translation is CASSLDVGGSYNEQFF.

In this sample, this clone turned up many times. CDR3 nucleotides: TGCGCCAGCAGCCAACCTCAACAGCGGGGGGTGGGTATTAATGAGCAGTTCTTC. It specifies CASSQPQQRGVGINEQFF. This chain links TRBV4-1 with TRBJ2-1, with TRBD2 identical over 9 bases. The CDR3 loop spans 18 amino acids. The J segment lost 7 bases and the V segment lost 2 bases, leaving 15 bases of the junction unmatched. Germline V gene data show CDR1 as MGHRA and CDR2 as YSYEKL.

The chain has TRBV28 and TRBJ2-3; 7 positions agree with TRBD2. Germline V gene data show CDR1 as MDHEN and CDR2 as SYDVKM. This CDR3 has 13 residues. J lost 6 bases, V lost 4 bases, and 4 bases had no gene match. The chain's CDR3 is CASSSGGSDTQYF. CDR3 in DNA: TGTGCCAGCAGTTCCGGCGGGAGTGATACGCAGTATTTT.

The rearrangement uses TRBV5-4 and TRBJ2-7, with 7 bases matching TRBD1. Germline V gene lookup returns CDR1 SGHNT and CDR2 YYREEE (reference sequence). The CDR3 runs to 16 residues. The junction had 11 bases not matched to a gene; V was cut back by 0 bases and J by 5 bases. CDR3 protein: CASSLGADRDPHEQYF. CDR3 DNA: TGTGCCAGCAGCTTGGGGGCTGACAGGGACCCCCACGAGCAGTACTTC. The full variable domain, rest sourced from reference TRBV5-4 and TRBJ2-7, is ETGVTQSPTHLIKTRGQQVTLRCSSQSGHNTVSWYQQALGQGPQFIFQYYREEENGRGNFPPRFSGLQFPNYSSELNVNALELDDSALYLCASSLGADRDPHEQYFGPGTRLTVT.

This sequence joins TRBV6-6 and TRBJ1-1; D perhaps matches TRBD1 (5 bases). Germline CDR1 reads MNHNY; CDR2 reads SVGAGI (reference sequence). This CDR3 spans 13 amino acids. Trimming left V 4 bases short and J 0 bases short, with 6 bases between. The CDR3 DNA is TGTGCCAGCAGTTCGACAGTGAACACTGAAGCTTTCTTT. Translation: CASSSTVNTEAFF.

This clone occurred once. The chain links TRBV6-6 to TRBJ2-7; 8 bases map to TRBD2. The CDR3 covers 15 residues. Germline V CDR1 and CDR2: MNHNY, SVGAGI (reference sequence). The V segment lost 4 bases and the J segment 2 bases; nucleotides outside the gene matches: 7. This chain's CDR3 is CASSSHSGDPYEQYF. The DNA of the CDR3 is TGTGCCAGCAGTTCCCATAGCGGGGATCCCTACGAGCAGTACTTC.

The chain joins TRBV7-8 to TRBJ2-1; TRBD1 matches 7 bases. In germline, CDR1 is SGHVS, CDR2 FQNEAQ. The CDR3 has 16 residues. The trim removed 1 base at V and 6 bases at J, leaving 9 bases unmatched. CDR3 loop: CASSLDRDRVSNEQFF. CDR3 DNA: TGTGCCAGCAGCTTAGACCGGGACAGAGTTTCCAATGAGCAGTTCTTC.

The V and J genes are TRBV19 and TRBJ1-5; 11 bases map to TRBD1. Germline V gene lookup returns CDR1 LNHDA and CDR2 SQIVND (reference sequence). Trimming removed 8 bases from V and 2 bases from J; junction bases left unmatched: 2. The CDR3 consists of 14 residues. The CDR3 DNA reads as TGTGCCAGTGGACAGGGGGCAGGCAATCAGCCCCAGCATTTT. This encodes CASGQGAGNQPQHF. The entire variable domain, with the rest obtained from reference TRBV19 and TRBJ1-5, is as follows: DGGITQSPKYLFRKEGQNVTLSCEQNLNHDAMYWYRQDPGQGLRLIYYSQIVNDFQKGDIAEGYSVSREKKESFPLTVTSAQKNPTAFYLCASGQGAGNQPQHFGDGTRLSIL.

This clone was counted only a few times. The same CDR3 also results from other DNA sequences found in this sample. The chain recombines TRBV27 with TRBJ1-6; D remains ambiguous. The germline V gene has CDR1 MNHEY and CDR2 SMNVEV (reference sequence). This CDR3 has 12 residues. V lost 3 bases and J 7 bases, leaving 4 bases between the germline ends. CDR3 sequence reads: CASSLRNSPLHF. The CDR3 nucleotides are TGTGCCAGCAGTTTGAGAAATTCACCCCTCCACTTT.

The V and J genes are TRBV9 and TRBJ2-1, with D perhaps TRBD2 (6 bases). The germline V gene encodes CDR1 SGDLS and CDR2 YYNGEE. The CDR3 is 17 residues long. Trimming took 1 base from V and 5 from J, leaving 19 bases between them. The CDR3 is CASSVSIMAGPNNEQFF. For the CDR3, the DNA is TGTGCCAGCAGCGTAAGCATCATGGCGGGACCCAACAATGAGCAGTTCTTC.

The chain recombines TRBV7-9 with TRBJ2-1; no clear D gene. V gave up 2 bases and J gave up 4 bases, with 12 bases separating them. CDR1 SEHNR and CDR2 FQNEAQ come from the germline V gene (reference sequence). The CDR3 is 15 amino acids. CDR3 sequence (DNA): TGTGCCAGCAGCTTAAGACTCTACACGTACAATGAGCAGTTCTTC. It specifies CASSLRLYTYNEQFF.

The V call is TRBV18, the J call TRBJ2-3, with TRBD2 matching over 8 bases. CDR3 length equals 15 residues. Germline CDR1 and CDR2: KGHSH and LQKENI. The V segment lost 2 bases and the J segment 4 bases; nucleotides outside the gene matches: 5. DNA of the CDR3: TGTGCCAGCTCACCATCGCGGGGGGCTTCAGATACGCAGTATTTT. This translates into CASSPSRGASDTQYF.

The chain employs TRBV30 and TRBJ2-1, with D possibly being TRBD1 (6 bases). This CDR3 has 12 residues. V lost 4 bases and J lost 7, with 11 bases in between. Germline CDR1 GTSNPN, CDR2 SVGIG (reference sequence). CDR3 in amino acids: CAWKDSRNEQFF. The CDR3 bases are TGTGCCTGGAAGGACAGTAGGAATGAGCAGTTCTTC.

The V gene is TRBV9, the J gene TRBJ2-3, with 7 bases that match TRBD2. Unmatched junction bases numbered 5, after V lost 0 bases and J lost 4 bases. CDR1 is SGDLS and CDR2 is YYNGEE in the germline V gene. This CDR3 contains 15 residues. CDR3 DNA sequence: TGTGCCAGCAGCGTAGGCGGGAGTGTTGCAGATACGCAGTATTTT. Its protein is CASSVGGSVADTQYF. The full variable domain, in which reference TRBV9 and TRBJ2-3 provide the parts outside the CDR3, is DSGVTQTPKHLITATGQRVTLRCSPRSGDLSVYWYQQSLDQGLQFLIQYYNGEERAKGNILERFSAQQFPDLHSELNLSSLELGDSALYFCASSVGGSVADTQYFGPGTRLTVL.

There are a few counts of this clone. The chain employs TRBV18 and TRBJ2-3; D ambiguous. With 6 bases removed from V and 0 bases from J, the gap between germline ends came to 4 bases. The CDR3 sequence is 12 residues long. The germline V gene has CDR1 KGHSH and CDR2 LQKENI. The CDR3 DNA sequence: TGTGCCAGCTCTCCTAGCACAGATACGCAGTATTTT. It specifies CASSPSTDTQYF. Supplemented by reference TRBV18 and TRBJ2-3, the full variable domain reads NAGVMQNPRHLVRRRGQEARLRCSPMKGHSHVYWYRQLPEEGLKFMVYLQKENIIDESGMPKERFSAEFPKEGPSILRIQQVVRGDSAAYFCASSPSTDTQYFGPGTRLTVL.

This clone was counted once. This sequence joins TRBV5-6 and TRBJ1-2; D not certain. The ends were cut back, 2 bases at V and 1 base at J, with 12 bases in the middle. The CDR3 extends over 15 amino acids. CDR1 and CDR2 (germline): SGHDT, YYEEEE. The CDR3 sequence is CASSFPNTYNYGYTF. CDR3 bases: TGTGCCAGCAGCTTCCCGAACACATATAACTATGGCTACACCTTC.

The rearrangement joins TRBV10-2 to TRBJ1-1, with TRBD1 matching over 8 bases. V dropped 5 bases and J dropped 7; count of bases not matched to a gene: 3. CDR1 WSHSY and CDR2 SAAADI come from the germline V gene. The CDR3 runs 12 residues. The CDR3 DNA is TGCGCCAGCAGTAGGACAGGGTTTGAAGCTTTCTTT. Translation: CASSRTGFEAFF.